This TCR beta chain was captured in a study of shared clonotypes between healthy human individuals. As for the study in general: Each donor's CD8 memory used one plate, CD8 naive two, each CD4 subset three. Notes on the study in general: Among donors, the sharing of clonotypes was expected to be influenced by sequencing depth. When naive CD4 clonotypes were compared across a few donors, about 4.8% were shared. Shared clonotypes across all four donors exceeded non-shared ones in generation probability.

The germline V gene has CDR1 SGHDN and CDR2 FVKESK. This CDR3 is built from 14 residues. The V end was cut by 2 bases, the J end by 4 bases, with 9 bases between. Some clones are missing from TCRdb's copy, which holds only in-frame ones; the method was immunoSEQ multiplex PCR. This repertoire shows about 2.2 million clones, 93% found once; its top ten account for around 1.7%. As to this clone: Its specificity is unknown.

Terminally differentiated effector memory CD45RA+ cells were left out of the naive CD8 fraction, which was CD45RO-negative and positively selected for CCR7. Sample: naive CD8+ T cells from PBMCs. The receptor comes from a young man in good health. Some clones in this sample may be carry-over from other donors' samples. The chain links TRBV14 to TRBJ2-4; D is ambiguous. The CDR3 reads CASSQFPGKNIQYF. Here the CDR3 DNA reads TGTGCCAGCAGCCAATTCCCCGGGAAAAACATTCAGTACTTC.